The clone carrying this TCR beta chain was seen ten or more times. Its antigen is undetermined. Researchers attached unique molecular identifiers to individual cDNA molecules. TCRdb itself ran the 5' RACE reads through MiXCR, one entry per CDR3 protein. The repertoire has tens of thousands of distinct CDR3 sequences, approximately 9% of them found once; the top ten carry 15% to 20%. The data derive from a study of early T cells in non-severe SARS-CoV-2 infection. About the study: Sequencing input comprised bulk RNA from unsorted whole blood; chain pairing was not available. Findings of the study overall: The matching step, a VDJdb search, favored anti-spike CD8 responses and missed private and CD4 specificities.

Trimming removed 4 bases from V and 1 base from J; junction bases left unmatched: 3. There are 14 residues in the CDR3. The V gene's germline CDR1 is LGHNA and CDR2 YNFKEQ. The chain couples TRBV4-2 to TRBJ1-2; 7 bases line up with TRBD1. The receptor's source is an adult who was a healthcare worker with PCR-confirmed SARS-CoV-2 infection or an uninfected control (not recorded which). Sequenced sample: whole blood. This CDR3 is CASSPGGFNYGYTF. In DNA, the CDR3 is TGTGCCAGCAGCCCAGGGGGTTTTAACTATGGCTACACCTTC.